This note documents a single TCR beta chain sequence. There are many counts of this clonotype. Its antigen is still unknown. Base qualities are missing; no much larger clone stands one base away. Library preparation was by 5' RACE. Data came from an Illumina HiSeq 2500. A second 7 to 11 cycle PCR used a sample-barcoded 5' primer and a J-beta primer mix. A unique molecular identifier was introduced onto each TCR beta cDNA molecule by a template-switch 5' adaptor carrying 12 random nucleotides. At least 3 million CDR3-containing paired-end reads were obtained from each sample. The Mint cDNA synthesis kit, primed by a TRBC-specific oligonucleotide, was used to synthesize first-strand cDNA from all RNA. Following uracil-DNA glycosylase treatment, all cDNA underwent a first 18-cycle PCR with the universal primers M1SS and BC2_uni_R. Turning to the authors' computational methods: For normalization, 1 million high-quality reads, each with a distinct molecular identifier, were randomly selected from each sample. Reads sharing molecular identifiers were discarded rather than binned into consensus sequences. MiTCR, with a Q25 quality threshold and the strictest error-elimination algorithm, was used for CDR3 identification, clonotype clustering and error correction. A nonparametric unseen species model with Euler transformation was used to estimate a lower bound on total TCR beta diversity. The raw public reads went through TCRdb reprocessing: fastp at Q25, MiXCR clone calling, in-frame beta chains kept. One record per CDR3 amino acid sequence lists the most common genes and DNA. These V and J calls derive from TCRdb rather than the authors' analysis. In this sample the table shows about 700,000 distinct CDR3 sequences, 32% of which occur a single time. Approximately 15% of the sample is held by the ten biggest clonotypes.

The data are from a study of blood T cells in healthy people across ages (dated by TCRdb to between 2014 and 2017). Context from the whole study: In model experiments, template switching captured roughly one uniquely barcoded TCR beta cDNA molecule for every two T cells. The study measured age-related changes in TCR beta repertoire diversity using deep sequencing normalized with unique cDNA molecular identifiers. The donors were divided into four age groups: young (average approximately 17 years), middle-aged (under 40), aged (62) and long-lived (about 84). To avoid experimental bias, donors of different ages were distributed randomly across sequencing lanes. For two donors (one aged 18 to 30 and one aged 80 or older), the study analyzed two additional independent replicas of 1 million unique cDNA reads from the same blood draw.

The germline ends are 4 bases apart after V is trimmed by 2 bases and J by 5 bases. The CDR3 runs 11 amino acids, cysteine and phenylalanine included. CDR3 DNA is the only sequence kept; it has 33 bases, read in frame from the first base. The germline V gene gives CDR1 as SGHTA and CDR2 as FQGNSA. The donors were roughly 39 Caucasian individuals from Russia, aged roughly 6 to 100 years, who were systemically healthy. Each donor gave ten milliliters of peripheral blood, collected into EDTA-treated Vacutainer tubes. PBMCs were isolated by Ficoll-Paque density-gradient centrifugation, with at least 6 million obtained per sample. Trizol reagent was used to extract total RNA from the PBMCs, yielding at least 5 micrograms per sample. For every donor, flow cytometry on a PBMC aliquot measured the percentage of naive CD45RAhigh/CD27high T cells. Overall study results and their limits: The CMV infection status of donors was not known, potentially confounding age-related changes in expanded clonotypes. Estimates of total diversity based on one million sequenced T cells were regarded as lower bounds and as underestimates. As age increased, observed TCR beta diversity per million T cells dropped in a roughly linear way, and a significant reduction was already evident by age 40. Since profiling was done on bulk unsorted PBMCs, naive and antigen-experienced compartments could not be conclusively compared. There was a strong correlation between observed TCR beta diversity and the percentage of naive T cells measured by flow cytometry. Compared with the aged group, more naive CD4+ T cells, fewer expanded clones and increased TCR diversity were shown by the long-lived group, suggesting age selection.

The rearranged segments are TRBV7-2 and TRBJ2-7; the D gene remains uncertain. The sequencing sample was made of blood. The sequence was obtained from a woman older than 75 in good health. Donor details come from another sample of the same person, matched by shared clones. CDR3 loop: CASSLLNEQYF. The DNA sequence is TGTGCCAGCAGCTTACTTAACGAGCAGTACTTC.